This T cell receptor beta chain was identified during a study of cytomegalovirus exposure and HLA in healthy donors (dated by TCRdb to between 2016 and 2019). Concerning the study at large: In an earlier analysis of 450 to 750 of the donors, 276 Gb of sequence data and 100 million or so unique TCR beta sequences from about 190 million T cells were reported. Approximately 300 gigabases of sequencing data and approximately 92 million unique TCR sequences made up an early release that covered some 640 HLA-typed donors. Along with the approximately 620-subject first cohort, a separate validation cohort of over 90 different subjects was used. Four or five DR-DQ haplotypes were treated as single units for association and clustering because of strong linkage in the cohort. Rather than using new phenotypic data, the later analysis identified candidate immune exposures from TCR beta sequences and from how often those sequences occurred across donors. Every repertoire in the discovery cohort had been generated on one and the same sequencing platform. Of the roughly 390 genotyped donors, 65% to 90% fell in the genetic ancestry cluster associated with self-reported Caucasian donors. Genome-wide SNP genotypes for about 65% of the 666 donors were used in a later genetic analysis, which treated that subset as a discovery cohort. Donor age, sex, ethnicity and CMV serostatus were compiled alongside the repertoire data. The study profiled the T cell repertoires of hundreds of subjects by immunosequencing and related them to cytomegalovirus serostatus. In a later analysis, previously published TCR beta repertoires from about 670 donors were re-analyzed and high-resolution HLA genotyping was added so that TCR occurrence patterns could be studied. The number of donors typed differed by locus, with roughly 629-640 for A, B, C, DRB1 and DQB1, roughly 520 for DQA1, some 570 for DPA1, and 450 to 480 for DPB1. HLA typing included class I and class II loci at four-digit resolution. An earlier analysis of roughly 580 of the donors used high-throughput TCR beta sequencing to judge whether each TCR beta V gene segment behaved as functional or pseudogenic. The study combined high-throughput TCR immunosequencing, statistical association of individual TCRs with disease status, and machine learning to predict cytomegalovirus infection status. The study was designed to test whether signatures of past pathogen exposure could be identified by cataloging public T cell receptors. Among 398 genotyped donors of the cohort, an average of about 240,000 unique TCR beta nucleotide sequences were sequenced per donor, around a sixth of them non-productive. The study at large found these results: A later analysis found that HLA-associated TCR beta chains were more clonally expanded and had lower generation probabilities than equally common non-associated chains. Because HLA typing was missing for some donors at each locus, association tests included only the typed subset. According to a later genetic analysis, donors in an Asian-associated ancestry cluster had fewer N-insertions in productive TCRs than the roughly 660-donor mean. A further reported finding was that TCR beta sequences accurately predicted the HLA-A and HLA-B alleles for most subjects in the first cohort. In the study, around 160 TCR beta chains were listed as associated with cytomegalovirus. A later analysis associated about 17,000 TCR beta sequences with specific HLA alleles at a false discovery rate of 0.05. Some 16 rarely observed V segments, including chromosome 9 orphons, were excluded from the earlier analysis of some 590 of the donors because counts were too low. Correlated functional status among segregating V segments might be attributable to linkage disequilibrium, but an unknown experimental factor could not be ruled out. CMV serostatus was the only immune exposure information available for the cohort. According to a later analysis, TCR association rates differed among HLA loci, with DRB1 alleles showing the most associated TCRs and HLA-C alleles showing the fewest. In vitro tests confirmed that a few of the cytomegalovirus-associated TCR beta chains recognize cytomegalovirus antigens. According to the authors, the approach could potentially be generalized to other disease states and immunological phenotypes. A group of highly shared sequence variants was considered likely to be a technical artifact of the sequencing pipeline. Across donors, most TCR sequences were observed very rarely, whereas some public TCRs were present in many individuals. When HLA alleles, especially DR and DQ, strongly co-occurred, attributing TCR associations to individual alleles was difficult. In an earlier analysis of several hundred of the donors, most TCR beta V segments were observed in productive rearrangements about 87% or about 30% of the time, broadly matching IMGT annotations. According to a later analysis, parvovirus B19, influenza, CMV and Epstein-Barr virus appeared linked to several top co-occurrence clusters. The presence/absence analyses assumed that sequencing depth was roughly uniform across donors, and that assumption may not be true. Cytomegalovirus status was reported to be diagnosed by the classifier with high specificity and sensitivity in both the original and validation cohorts. Only TCR beta chains were sequenced in this cohort, and the absence of alpha or paired-chain data limited detectable features. A later genetic analysis associated a missense DCLRE1C variant with V-gene and J-gene trimming of TCR beta chains, and an independent cohort replicated the association. A later analysis found that most CMV-associated TCR beta chains appeared HLA-restricted, with HLA associations seemingly driven largely by CMV exposure.

This clone has only a few counts. Its antigen remains undetermined. Qualities for individual bases were not recorded, and no much larger clone is one base off. The protocol used for the library was the immunoSEQ multiplex PCR assay. A mixture of 60 forward primers for TCR Vbeta segments and 13 reverse primers for TCR Jbeta segments was used in the multiplex PCR. Amplification of the CDR3 region of rearranged TCR beta genes was performed with a multiplex PCR assay on genomic DNA. The amplified TCR beta libraries were sequenced on the Illumina HiSeq System as 87-base-pair reads. The study's processing was this. In a later analysis, some 80 million unique TCR beta chains were counted across the approximately 640 repertoires, and roughly 11 million of these chains were shared by at least two donors. Raw reads were error-corrected and collapsed into unique sequences with a nearest-neighbor algorithm that merged closely related sequences to remove PCR and sequencing errors. Alignment of CDR3 sequences to IMGT reference sequences was used to assign V, D and J gene segments. For a sequence to be retained, at least a six-nucleotide match to both a V gene segment and a J gene segment was required. A rearrangement was called productive if the CDR3 had no stop codons and remained in frame with V and J, and every other rearrangement was called non-productive. CDR3 was defined by IMGT convention, running from the second conserved V-encoded cysteine to the conserved J-encoded phenylalanine. The earlier analysis of about 590 of the donors excluded sequences that lacked an unambiguous match to a single V gene segment. In an earlier analysis of several hundred of the donors, V segments were called functional above 56.7% productive rearrangements and were called segregating when the between-donor standard deviation exceeded 5%. A statistical classification framework was built for diagnosing cytomegalovirus status from the catalog of TCR beta chain sequences. V and J gene assignment, in a later analysis, came from comparing TCR nucleotide sequences with IMGT/GENE-DB human TR gene sequences. A later analysis assigned CDR3 sequences and most-parsimonious VDJ recombination scenarios with the TCRdist pipeline. In a later analysis, each TCR beta chain was defined by its CDR3 amino acid sequence together with its V-gene family, and reads without a unique V-gene family were excluded. In a later analysis, fewer than 600 highly shared, low-generation-probability nucleotide sequences were removed to address suspected cross-contamination and a sequencing artifact. A later analysis calculated a clonal expansion index for each public chain from normalized within-repertoire ranks of inferred template counts. A later analysis computed generation probabilities with a VDJ recombination model fitted to out-of-frame rearrangements, and checked the results against IGoR. A later analysis scored TCR-TCR, TCR-HLA and TCR-CMV co-occurrence with hypergeometric tests, applying a repertoire-size bias correction to TCR pairs. In a later analysis, false discovery rates were estimated by permuting HLA or CMV assignments 20 times. In a later analysis, co-occurring TCRs were grouped using DBSCAN, with TCRdist sequence similarity added in when clustering inside HLA-allele-positive subsets. For co-occurrence clustering, repertoires with fewer than 30,000 or more than 120,000 public chains were excluded, along with roughly five repertoires with anomalous nucleotide sharing. The clones in this table, taken by TCRdb from immuneACCESS, are in-frame only. Not every clone is retained; where verified, under half of the shortfall comes from an unresolved V gene, and the cause of the rest is unknown. From that table come the V and J calls and clone size; the DNA was used to work out D and trimming. For this sample there are about 98,000 clones; around 68% appear just once. In total, the top ten clones hold over 2% of the sample.

The cohort was made up of approximately 670 healthy bone marrow donors. All cohort members were sampled while nominally healthy, although unrecorded immune exposures were likely present. The donor tested CMV seronegative, placing the donor among the 350 or so seronegative members of the cohort. A peripheral blood sample was provided by each donor, and peripheral blood mononuclear cells were used for TCR beta sequencing. The Qiagen DNeasy Blood Extraction Kit was used to extract genomic DNA from the blood cell samples. The specimen sequenced was PBMCs. This TCR was sampled from a man aged 45-65 years in good health and CMV-seronegative.

The DNA sequence reads TGTGCCAGCAGTGAAGGACCCCCGACCTCGGGGGGCTACACCTTC. The resulting protein is CASSEGPPTSGGYTF. In this chain, TRBV6-1 is recombined with TRBJ1-2; the D gene identity is not certain. The germline V gene gives CDR1 as MNHNS and CDR2 as SASEGT. Trimming takes 1 base from V and 8 bases from J, and the germline ends sit 17 bases apart. The CDR3 numbers 15 residues from cysteine through phenylalanine. The CDR3 DNA has 45 bases and is translated from base 1.